These T cell receptor beta chains were read from a single sample in a study of early T cells in non-severe SARS-CoV-2 infection. One entry per CDR3 protein results from TCRdb running MiXCR on the 5' RACE reads. Found here are around 45,000 distinct CDR3 sequences, roughly 7% of them singletons; the top ten hold 8.3%. Sequenced sample: whole blood. The source is an adult who was a healthcare worker with PCR-confirmed SARS-CoV-2 infection or an uninfected control (not recorded which). The CDR3 runs from the conserved cysteine through the conserved F or W. D genes are given only for firm matches. Clone size is not always given. Where it is, it says once, few, many or a class for expanded clones.

NA	TRBV19	few	TRBJ2-2	TGTGCCAGTAGTGGCTCGTCCGGCAGAATCCATAGAATGACCACCGGGGAGCTGTTTTTT	CASSGSSGRIHRMTTGELFF
TRBD1	TRBV29-1	NA	TRBJ1-2	TGCAGCGGGCACACAGGGGACGGCTACACCTTC	CSGHTGDGYTF
NA	TRBV3-1	many	TRBJ1-4	TGTGCCAGCAGCCAAGCGGACCGAGGGGGGAAACTGTTTTTT	CASSQADRGGKLFF
TRBD2	TRBV28	NA	TRBJ2-1	TGTGCCAGCAATACTAGCGGGGTTACCTACAATGAGCAGTTCTTC	CASNTSGVTYNEQFF
NA	TRBV27	few	TRBJ2-1	TGTGCCAGCAGTTTTGGGACCCCGATCGAGAATGAGCAGTTCTTC	CASSFGTPIENEQFF
NA	TRBV5-6	many	TRBJ2-2	TGTGCCAGCAGCTGGGACGCGACCGGGGAGCTGTTTTTT	CASSWDATGELFF
NA	TRBV2	few	TRBJ1-5	TGTGCCAGCAGCCCCGTTGGGGGGGACAATCAGCCCCAGCATTTT	CASSPVGGDNQPQHF
NA	TRBV19	few	TRBJ2-7	TGTGCCAGTAGTAGCCCCGGAGCCACCAATTCCGAGCAGTACTTC	CASSSPGATNSEQYF
TRBD1	TRBV29-1	few	TRBJ2-3	TGCAGCGTTGCTACAGGGGATATCACAGATACGCAGTATTTT	CSVATGDITDTQYF
TRBD1	TRBV5-4	many	TRBJ1-3	TGTGCCAGCAGCGCAAGGACAGGCCCCTCTGAAAACACCATATATTTT	CASSARTGPSENTIYF
NA	TRBV27	many	TRBJ1-2	TGTGCCAGCAGCTCGGCAAATGGGAACTATGGCTACACCTTC	CASSSANGNYGYTF
NA	TRBV4-3	NA	TRBJ2-1	TGCGCCAGCAGCCAAGGTTGGGGTTACGGTGAGCAGTTCTTC	CASSQGWGYGEQFF
NA	TRBV27	many	TRBJ1-2	TGTGCCAGCAGTTTAAATGGGGCTTGGAGCTACACCTTC	CASSLNGAWSYTF
TRBD1	TRBV18	NA	TRBJ2-7	TGTGCCAGCTCACCAGTTACAGGGGGCTACGAGCAGTACTTC	CASSPVTGGYEQYF
NA	TRBV5-8	many	TRBJ2-7	TGTGCCAGCCGGTTCCCGGGGGAATCCTACGAGCAGTACTTC	CASRFPGESYEQYF
NA	TRBV5-5	many	TRBJ2-3	TGTGCCAGCAGCTTGGCCCCCGCTAGCACAGATACGCAGTATTTT	CASSLAPASTDTQYF